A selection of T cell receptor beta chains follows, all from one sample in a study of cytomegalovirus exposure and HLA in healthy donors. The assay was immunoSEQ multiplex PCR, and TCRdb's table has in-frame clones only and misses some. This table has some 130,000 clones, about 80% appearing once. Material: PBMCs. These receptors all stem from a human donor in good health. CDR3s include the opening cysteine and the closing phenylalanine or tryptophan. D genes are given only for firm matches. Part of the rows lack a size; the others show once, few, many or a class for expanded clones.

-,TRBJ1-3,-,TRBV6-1,CASSPRDGSGNTIYF,TGTGCCAGCAGCCCGAGGGATGGCTCTGGAAACACCATATATTTT
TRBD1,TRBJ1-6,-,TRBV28,CACRDRGSRSYNSPLHF,TGTGCCTGCAGGGACAGGGGGAGTAGGTCCTATAATTCACCCCTCCACTTT
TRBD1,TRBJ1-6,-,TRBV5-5,CASSSRGGQGSPLHF,TGTGCCAGCAGTTCTAGAGGGGGACAGGGGTCACCCCTCCACTTT
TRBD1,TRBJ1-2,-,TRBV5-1,CASRDREGGEGYTF,TGCGCCAGCAGGGACAGGGAAGGCGGTGAAGGCTACACCTTC
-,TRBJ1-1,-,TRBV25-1,CASSESARSNTEAFF,TGTGCCAGCAGTGAGTCGGCCAGGTCGAACACTGAAGCTTTCTTT
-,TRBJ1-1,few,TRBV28,CASTPGNTEAFF,TGTGCCAGCACCCCGGGGAACACTGAAGCTTTCTTT
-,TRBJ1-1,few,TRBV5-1,CASSNMGTTVAEAFF,TGCGCCAGCAGCAATATGGGGACAACTGTCGCTGAAGCTTTCTTT
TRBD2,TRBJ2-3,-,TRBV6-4,CASSVPGHSGISHDTQYF,TGTGCCAGCAGTGTCCCCGGCCATAGCGGGATTTCACACGATACGCAGTATTTT
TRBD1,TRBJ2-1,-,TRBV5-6,CASSLVVGDRAGYEQFF,TGTGCCAGCAGCTTGGTTGTAGGGGACAGGGCTGGTTATGAGCAGTTCTTC
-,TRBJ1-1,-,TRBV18,CASSLNEAEAAFF,TGTGCCAGCTCTCTCAATGAGGCCGAAGCAGCTTTCTTT
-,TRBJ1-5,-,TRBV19,CASSIDHGRLVYSNQPQHF,TGTGCCAGTAGTATAGATCACGGCAGGCTTGTATACAGCAATCAGCCCCAGCATTTT
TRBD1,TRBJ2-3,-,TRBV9,CASSPLEGGWDTQYF,TGTGCCAGCAGCCCCCTTGAAGGGGGCTGGGATACGCAGTATTTT
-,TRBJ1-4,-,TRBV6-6,CASVGGGANEKLFF,TGTGCCAGCGTGGGTGGGGGGGCTAATGAAAAACTGTTTTTT
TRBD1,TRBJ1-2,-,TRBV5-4,CASSPDRRLVWYGYTF,TGTGCCAGCAGCCCGGACAGGCGGTTGGTGTGGTATGGCTACACCTTC
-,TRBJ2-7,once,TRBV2,CASSPYSYEQYF,TGTGCCAGCAGTCCTTACAGCTACGAGCAGTACTTC
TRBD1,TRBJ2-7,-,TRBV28,CASIPTGAPYEQYF,TGTGCCAGCATCCCGACAGGGGCACCCTACGAGCAGTACTTC
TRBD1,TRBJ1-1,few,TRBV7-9,CASTGTQGDTEAFF,TGTGCCAGCACCGGGACACAGGGGGACACTGAAGCTTTCTTT
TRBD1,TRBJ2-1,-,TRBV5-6,CASSPDRVSYNEQFF,TGTGCCAGCAGCCCTGACAGGGTTTCCTACAATGAGCAGTTCTTC
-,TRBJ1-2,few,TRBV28,CASSLPQEGSLYGYTF,TGTGCCAGCAGTTTACCCCAGGAGGGGTCCCTCTATGGCTACACCTTC
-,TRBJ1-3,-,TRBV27,CASSTGGNTIYF,TGTGCCAGCTCGACAGGCGGAAACACCATATATTTT
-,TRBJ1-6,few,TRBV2,CARQGRSSPLHF,TGTGCCAGACAGGGTAGAAGTTCACCCCTCCACTTT
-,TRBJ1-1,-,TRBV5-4,CASSPQTGNTEAFF,TGTGCCAGCAGCCCTCAGACAGGGAACACTGAAGCTTTCTTT
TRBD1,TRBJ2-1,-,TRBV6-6,CASRKQGDEQFF,TGTGCCAGCAGAAAACAGGGGGATGAGCAGTTCTTC
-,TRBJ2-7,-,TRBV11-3,CASSFFRESYAYEQYF,TGTGCCAGCAGCTTTTTCCGGGAGTCATATGCCTACGAGCAGTACTTC
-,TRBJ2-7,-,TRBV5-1,CASSPGQGSSYEQYF,TGCGCCAGCAGCCCCGGCCAGGGAAGCTCCTACGAGCAGTACTTC
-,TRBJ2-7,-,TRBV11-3,CASSFVQGGEQYF,TGTGCCAGCAGCTTTGTACAGGGCGGCGAGCAGTACTTC
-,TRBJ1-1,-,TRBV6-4,CASSYVHLAAEAFF,TGTGCCAGCAGTTACGTACATTTGGCCGCTGAAGCTTTCTTT
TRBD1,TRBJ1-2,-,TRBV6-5,CASIGTEAYGYTF,TGTGCCAGCATCGGGACAGAGGCTTATGGCTACACCTTC
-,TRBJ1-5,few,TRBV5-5,CASSGGHWGLGQPQHF,TGTGCCAGCAGCGGGGGCCATTGGGGGCTTGGTCAGCCCCAGCATTTT
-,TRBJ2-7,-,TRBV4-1,CASSQEGTGVTSYEQYF,TGCGCCAGCAGCCAAGAAGGAACGGGGGTGACCTCCTACGAGCAGTACTTC
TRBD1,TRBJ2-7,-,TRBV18,CASSPWDSSYEQYF,TGTGCCAGCTCACCATGGGACAGTTCCTACGAGCAGTACTTC
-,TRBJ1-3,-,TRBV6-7,CASSYSGAGGNTIYF,TGTGCCAGCAGTTATTCAGGGGCAGGAGGAAACACCATATATTTT
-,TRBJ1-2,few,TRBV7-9,CASSLRGVYGYTF,TGTGCCAGCAGCTTAAGGGGCGTCTATGGCTACACCTTC
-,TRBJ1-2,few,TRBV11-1,CASSPKTGFGGYTF,TGTGCCAGCAGCCCGAAAACAGGGTTCGGTGGCTACACCTTC
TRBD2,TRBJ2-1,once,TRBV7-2,CASSAGLAGANSYNEQFF,TGTGCCAGCAGCGCAGGACTAGCGGGGGCGAACTCCTACAATGAGCAGTTCTTC
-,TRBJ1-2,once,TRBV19,CATTSEGWNYGYTF,TGTGCCACCACTTCCGAGGGATGGAACTATGGCTACACCTTC
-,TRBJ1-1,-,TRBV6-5,CASSSVEVNTEAFF,TGTGCCAGCAGTTCCGTAGAGGTGAACACTGAAGCTTTCTTT
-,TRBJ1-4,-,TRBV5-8,CASRVGLQSNEKLFF,TGTGCCAGCAGGGTGGGGCTTCAGTCTAATGAAAAACTGTTTTTT
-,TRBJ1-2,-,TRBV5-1,CASSLVGDNYGYTF,TGCGCCAGCAGCTTGGTTGGAGATAACTATGGCTACACCTTC
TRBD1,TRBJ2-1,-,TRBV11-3,CASSSSFDREHLNEQFF,TGTGCCAGCAGCTCAAGTTTCGACAGGGAGCACCTCAATGAGCAGTTCTTC
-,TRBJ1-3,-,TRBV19,CASSISEASGNTIYF,TGTGCCAGTAGTATATCTGAGGCCTCTGGAAACACCATATATTTT
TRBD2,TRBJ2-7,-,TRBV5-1,CASSLVLAGANEQYF,TGCGCCAGCAGCTTGGTGCTAGCGGGGGCTAACGAGCAGTACTTC
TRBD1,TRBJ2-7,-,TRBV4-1,CASSQGNKGTGGFEQYF,TGCGCCAGCAGCCAGGGAAATAAAGGGACAGGGGGCTTCGAGCAGTACTTC
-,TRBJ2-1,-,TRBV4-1,CASSQDGSSYNEQFF,TGCGCCAGCAGCCAAGACGGGAGCTCCTACAATGAGCAGTTCTTC
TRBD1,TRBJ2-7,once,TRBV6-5,CASSEDRQGEQYF,TGTGCCAGCAGTGAGGACCGACAGGGAGAGCAGTACTTC
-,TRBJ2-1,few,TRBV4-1,CASSLFGTPEQFF,TGCGCCAGCAGCCTTTTCGGGACACCTGAGCAGTTCTTC
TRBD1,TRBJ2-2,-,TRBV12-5,CASGFLPGQGRTGELFF,TGTGCTAGTGGTTTTCTACCGGGACAGGGGAGGACCGGGGAGCTGTTTTTT
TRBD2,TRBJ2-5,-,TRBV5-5,CASSSPGLAYPGDQETQYF,TGTGCCAGCAGCTCCCCGGGACTAGCGTATCCGGGTGACCAAGAGACCCAGTACTTC
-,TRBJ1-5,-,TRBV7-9,CASSSAHTGDNQPQHF,TGTGCCAGCAGTTCTGCCCATACAGGCGATAATCAGCCCCAGCATTTT
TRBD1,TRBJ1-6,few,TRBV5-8,CASSLPGQVSPLHF,TGTGCCAGCAGCTTGCCGGGACAGGTCTCACCCCTCCACTTT
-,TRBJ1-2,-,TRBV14,CASSQDIQVRYTF,TGTGCCAGCAGCCAAGATATCCAGGTCCGCTACACCTTC
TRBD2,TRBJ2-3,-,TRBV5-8,CASSFLRGSTDTQYF,TGTGCCAGCAGCTTTCTGCGGGGGAGCACAGATACGCAGTATTTT
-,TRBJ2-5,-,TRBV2,CASKYGGALETQYF,TGTGCCAGCAAGTATGGGGGGGCTTTAGAGACCCAGTACTTC
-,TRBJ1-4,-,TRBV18,CASSPGGEGREKLFF,TGTGCCAGCTCACCAGGAGGGGAAGGTCGTGAAAAACTGTTTTTT
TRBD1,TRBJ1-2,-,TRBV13,CASSKAVGRDRGNYGYTF,TGTGCCAGCAGCAAAGCCGTAGGGAGGGACAGGGGCAACTATGGCTACACCTTC
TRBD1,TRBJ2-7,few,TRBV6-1,CASSDSKGARTYEQYF,TGTGCCAGCAGTGATTCTAAGGGGGCCCGAACCTACGAGCAGTACTTC
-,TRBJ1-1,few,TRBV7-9,CASSLVVVMNTEAFF,TGTGCCAGCAGCTTAGTTGTAGTTATGAACACTGAAGCTTTCTTT
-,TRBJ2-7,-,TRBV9,CASSVTYRENTYEQYF,TGTGCCAGCAGCGTCACATACAGGGAAAACACCTACGAGCAGTACTTC
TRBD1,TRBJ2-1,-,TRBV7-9,CASSPRGSGTGVYNEQFF,TGTGCCAGCAGCCCTAGGGGCTCCGGGACAGGGGTCTACAATGAGCAGTTCTTC
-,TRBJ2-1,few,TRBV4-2,CASSRGGRGNEQFF,TGTGCCAGCAGCCGGGGGGGCCGGGGGAATGAGCAGTTCTTC